This T cell receptor beta chain was sequenced during a study of OX40 agonist ivuxolimab in advanced cancers. With respect to the entire study: Ivuxolimab was an agonistic, fully human IgG2 monoclonal antibody directed against OX40 (CD134), a costimulatory receptor. Prior anti-PD-1, anti-PD-L1 or anti-CTLA-4 therapy was permitted, and approximately 40% of dose-escalation patients had received checkpoint inhibitors. Intravenous ivuxolimab was administered to patients every 2 weeks at six dose levels: 0.01, 0.1, 0.3, 1.5, 3 and 10 mg/kg. Of the 50 to 55 patients in dose escalation, around 19 had hepatocellular carcinoma, some 15 had melanoma, 9 had renal cell carcinoma and 9 had head and neck cancer. In the dose-escalation cohort, around four fifths of patients were male, and the mean age was approximately 55 years, with a range of roughly 20 to 79. Peripheral TCRbeta sequencing aimed to test whether ivuxolimab altered TCR sequence diversity and caused clonal T-cell expansion. Partial responses occurred in three dose-escalation patients, of whom one had hepatocellular carcinoma and two had cutaneous melanoma. The paper reports the monotherapy dose-escalation portion (N = 52 patients) of the phase I ivuxolimab trial.

To sequence the TCRbeta CDR3 region, genomic DNA was isolated from the sorted cells. TCRbeta CDR3 regions were sequenced using the immunoSEQ Assay. TCRdb took over this immuneACCESS table, retaining in-frame rearrangements with V and J assigned. Such tables are incomplete; in checked studies, under half of the missing clones stem from an unresolved V gene, and the remainder is unexplained. This sample comprises some 19,000 clones, 83% of them detected only once. The ten largest clones add up to about half of the sample. The trial excluded patients who had a history of autoimmune disease or who were on systemic immunosuppression. Peripheral blood for TCR sequencing was collected from all dose cohorts at baseline, on cycle 4 day 1, and on cycle 7 day 1. Samples were obtained from an open-label, multicenter, first-in-human phase I dose-escalation trial of ivuxolimab. The trial enrolled adults with locally advanced or metastatic head and neck squamous cell, hepatocellular, melanoma or renal cell carcinoma. Before TCR sequencing, CD4+ T cells and CD8+ T cells were sorted from peripheral blood as separate populations.

A remark on this clone: Its recognized antigen is unknown. Base quality data are lacking; no much larger clone is found one base away.

V has 5 bases trimmed and J has 8 bases trimmed; junction bases matching no gene number 9. CDR1 MNHEY and CDR2 SMNVEV were looked up in the germline V gene (reference sequence). The cysteine opens and the phenylalanine closes a CDR3 of 14 amino acids. The entry retains the CDR3 DNA only, 42 bases that are in frame from base 1. What the study reported, not specific to this receptor: Antigen specificity was not determined for the clonally expanded peripheral T cells. Low levels of normalized T-cell clonal expansion were also seen in some nonresponding patients. At doses of 0.1 to 3.0 mg/kg, clonal expansion of both CD4+ and CD8+ T cells in blood was seen between baseline and week 6. On average, CD8+ T cells showed more expanded clones than CD4+ T cells after ivuxolimab. In the 0.1-3.0 mg/kg groups, partial responders were among the patients with the lowest normalized peripheral clonal expansion, particularly in CD8+ T cells.

The sample consisted of CD4+ or CD8+ T cells sorted from blood, taken in a trial of the OX40 agonist ivuxolimab. This receptor was identified in an adult with an advanced solid tumor such as melanoma, head and neck, liver or kidney cancer. The chain is encoded by TRBV27 joined to TRBJ2-4; TRBD1 aligns with 7 central bases. The nucleotide sequence reads as follows: TGTGCCAGCAGTCCGGACAGGCTTATGGACATTCAGTACTTC. Translated, this gives CASSPDRLMDIQYF.